The clone carrying this TCR beta chain showed up just a few times. V lost 4 bases and J lost 0, with 7 bases in between. The germline V gene has CDR1 SEHNR and CDR2 FQNEAQ (reference sequence). CDR3 length: 14 residues. These data belong to a study of T cells after somatic rescue of genetic block. Sequencing was performed with immunoSEQ multiplex PCR; in TCRdb, only in-frame clones are kept and a portion is missing. This table has approximately 78,000 clones, more than 75% appearing once. Sequenced: peripheral blood mononuclear cells (PBMCs). V is TRBV7-9 and J is TRBJ1-3; no clear D. The sequence was obtained from a man younger than 40. The CDR3 DNA sequence: TGTGCCAGCAGCTCCCTTCACTCTGGAAACACCATATATTTT. This encodes CASSSLHSGNTIYF.